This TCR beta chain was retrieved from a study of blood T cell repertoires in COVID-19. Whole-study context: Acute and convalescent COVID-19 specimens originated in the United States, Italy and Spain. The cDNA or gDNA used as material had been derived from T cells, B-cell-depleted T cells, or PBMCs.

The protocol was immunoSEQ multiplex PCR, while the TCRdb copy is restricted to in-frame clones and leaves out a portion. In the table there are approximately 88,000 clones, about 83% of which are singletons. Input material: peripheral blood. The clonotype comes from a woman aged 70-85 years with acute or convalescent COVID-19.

The CDR3 loop is CASSQEGNRVKTQYF. CDR3 nucleotide sequence: TGTGCCAGCAGCCAAGAGGGGAACAGGGTGAAGACCCAGTACTTC. The V and J genes are TRBV3-1 (or the pseudogene TRBV3-2) and TRBJ2-5, with D possibly matching TRBD1 (6 bases). Germline V gene data show CDR1 as LGHDT and CDR2 as YNNKEL (reference sequence). The CDR3 runs to 15 residues. Trimming stripped 0 bases from V and 6 bases from J, with 14 bases between.